The entry that follows covers one T cell receptor (beta chain) sequence. Its specificity is unknown. From germline, CDR1 is MNHNS and CDR2 SASEGT. The length of the CDR3 is 14 residues. Trimming left V 3 bases short and J 7 bases short, with 13 bases between. TCRdb keeps only in-frame clones here, not all; method: immunoSEQ multiplex PCR. Of 120,000 or so clones detected, about nine tenths appear once; the ten largest clones hold 0.27%. The record originates from a study of OX40 agonist ivuxolimab in advanced cancers. General study results and limits: On average, a greater number of expanded clones characterised CD8+ T cells relative to CD4+.

The chain links TRBV6-1 to TRBJ1-5, with D possibly matching TRBD1 (6 bases). The receptor was derived from an adult with an advanced solid tumor such as melanoma, head and neck, liver or kidney cancer. The sequencing here drew on CD4+ or CD8+ T cells sorted from blood, taken in a trial of the OX40 agonist ivuxolimab. This chain's CDR3 is CASSERRGGQPQHF. DNA of the CDR3: TGTGCCAGCAGTGAGCGCAGGGGAGGACAGCCCCAGCATTTT.